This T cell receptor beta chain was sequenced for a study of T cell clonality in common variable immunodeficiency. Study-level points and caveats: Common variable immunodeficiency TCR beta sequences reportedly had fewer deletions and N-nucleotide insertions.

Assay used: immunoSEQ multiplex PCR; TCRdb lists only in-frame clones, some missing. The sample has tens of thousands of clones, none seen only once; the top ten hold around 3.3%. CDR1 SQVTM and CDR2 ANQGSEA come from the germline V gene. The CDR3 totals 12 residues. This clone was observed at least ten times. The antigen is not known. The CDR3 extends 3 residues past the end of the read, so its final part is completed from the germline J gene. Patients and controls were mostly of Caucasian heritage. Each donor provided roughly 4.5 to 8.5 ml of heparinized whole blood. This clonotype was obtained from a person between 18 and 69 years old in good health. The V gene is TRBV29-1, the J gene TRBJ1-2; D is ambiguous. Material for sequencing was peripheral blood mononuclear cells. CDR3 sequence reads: CSVEIWAGDYTF. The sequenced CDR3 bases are TGCAGCGTTGAAATCTGGGCCGGGGAC.